Below, 20 T cell receptor beta chains from the same sample are listed, as sequenced in a study of shared clonotypes between healthy human individuals. Profiled with immunoSEQ multiplex PCR; TCRdb holds only in-frame clones, not every one. The sample holds around 2.1 million clones, 85% to 95% seen once. Naive CD8 cells lacked CD45RO, underwent positive selection for CCR7 and left out terminally differentiated effector memory CD45RA+ cells. Material for sequencing was naive CD8+ T cells from PBMCs. The receptors come from a man younger than 35 in good health. Some clones in this sample may be carry-over from other donors' samples.

The chain carries TRBV7-8 and TRBJ2-7; D is uncertain. Germline V gene lookup returns CDR1 SGHVS and CDR2 FQNEAQ. The CDR3 covers 15 residues. V lost 1 base, J lost 5 bases, and 15 bases lay in between. This CDR3 reads CASSLEARSVHEQYF. Written as DNA, the CDR3 is TGTGCCAGCAGCTTAGAGGCCCGCTCGGTTCACGAGCAGTACTTC.

This chain joins TRBV11-2 and TRBJ1-2; the D is unclear. The V and J ends lost 1 base and 8 bases respectively, with 8 bases between them. The germline gives CDR1 SGHAT, CDR2 FQNNGV. The CDR3 runs to 12 residues. The CDR3 DNA reads TGTGCCAGCAGCTTAGGGCCCTCCGGCTACACCTTC. This gives the protein CASSLGPSGYTF.

V gene TRBV14 combines with J gene TRBJ1-2; TRBD1 matches 7 bases. Trimming cost V 0 bases and J 7 bases; bases outside gene matches: 5. The CDR3 sequence is 14 residues long. Per the germline V gene, CDR1 is SGHDN and CDR2 is FVKESK. The CDR3 protein is CASSQDRQGFGYTF. CDR3 nucleotides: TGTGCCAGCAGCCAAGATCGACAGGGTTTTGGCTACACCTTC.

The table lists this clone with a count of one. The chain links TRBV18 to TRBJ2-7; 9 bases fit TRBD2. J was trimmed by 0 bases and V by 0 bases; bases with no gene match: 6. CDR3 size: 17 residues. From germline, CDR1 is KGHSH and CDR2 LQKENI. The CDR3 DNA follows: TGTGCCAGCTCACCACCGGGGGTAGCGGGAGCCTCCTACGAGCAGTACTTC. Translating it yields CASSPPGVAGASYEQYF.

This chain connects TRBV27 to TRBJ2-7; D remains ambiguous. This CDR3 is 12 amino acids long. Germline V gene lookup returns CDR1 MNHEY and CDR2 SMNVEV (reference sequence). Between the trimmed V and J ends, which lost 6 bases and 2 bases, there was a span of 8 bases. In DNA, the CDR3 is TGTGCCAGCAGCCATGATCCCTACGAGCAGTACTTC. As protein: CASSHDPYEQYF.

The chain joins TRBV27 to TRBJ2-3; 8 bases line up with TRBD1. J gave up 4 bases and V 0 bases, and 6 bases lay outside the gene matches. Germline V gene data show CDR1 as MNHEY and CDR2 as SMNVEV (reference sequence). The CDR3 loop spans 16 amino acids. The CDR3 is CASSLSYRGSSDTQYF. For the CDR3, the DNA is TGTGCCAGCAGTTTATCGTACAGGGGGAGCTCAGATACGCAGTATTTT.

For this clone: Other DNA sequences of this sample code for an identical CDR3. The chain has TRBV27 and TRBJ2-7, with D possibly called TRBD1 or TRBD2 (5 bases each). Trimming removed 3 bases at V and 1 base at J, with 10 bases between. Germline V gene data show CDR1 as MNHEY and CDR2 as SMNVEV (reference sequence). CDR3 length: 14 amino acids. The CDR3 loop is CASSFSGHSYEQYF. The CDR3 nucleotides are TGTGCCAGCAGTTTCAGCGGACATTCCTACGAGCAGTACTTC.

The rearrangement joins TRBV7-8 to TRBJ2-7, with a possible D match to TRBD1 (6 bases). The germline CDR1 and CDR2 sequences are SGHVS and FQNEAQ. V was pared by 6 bases and J by 0 bases, with 6 bases between. The CDR3 is made up of 12 amino acids. CDR3 sequence: CASRGASYEQYF. For the CDR3, the DNA is TGTGCCAGCAGGGGGGCCTCCTACGAGCAGTACTTC.

This clone was recorded once. The V gene is TRBV9, the J gene TRBJ2-3; no reliable D call. This CDR3 has 13 amino acids. The V end was cut by 0 bases, the J end by 4 bases, with 6 bases between. Germline CDR1 reads SGDLS; CDR2 reads YYNGEE. CDR3 region: CASSVVEADTQYF. In nucleotides, the CDR3 is TGTGCCAGCAGCGTAGTCGAGGCAGATACGCAGTATTTT.

The V and J genes are TRBV5-4 and TRBJ2-7; D remains ambiguous. V dropped 0 bases and J dropped 4 bases, with 5 bases sitting between them. The CDR3 runs to 12 residues. The V gene's germline CDR1 is SGHNT and CDR2 YYREEE (reference sequence). The CDR3: CASSLESYEQYF. The DNA for the CDR3 is TGTGCCAGCAGCTTGGAGTCGTACGAGCAGTACTTC.

This chain joins TRBV6-5 and TRBJ1-4, with 7 bases aligning to TRBD1. Germline V gene data show CDR1 as MNHEY and CDR2 as SVGAGI. The CDR3 runs to 15 residues. V shed 3 bases, J shed 7 bases, and the junction held 8 bases outside the gene matches. The CDR3 coding sequence is TGTGCCAGCAGTTATCTGGGCAGGGGGGGTGAAAAACTGTTTTTT. Encoded protein: CASSYLGRGGEKLFF.

This rearrangement joins TRBV27 to TRBJ1-1, with 9 bases fitting TRBD1. The germline V gene has CDR1 MNHEY and CDR2 SMNVEV (reference sequence). This CDR3 contains 13 residues. Losses at the gene ends were 3 bases for V and 7 bases for J; bases not matched to a gene: 3. DNA of the CDR3: TGTGCCAGCAGTTTGGGGACAGGGCTTGAAGCTTTCTTT. Its translation is CASSLGTGLEAFF.

The chain combines TRBV7-8 with TRBJ1-3; D gene ambiguous. V was cut by 5 bases and J by 0 bases, with 17 bases left in between. The germline V gene encodes CDR1 SGHVS and CDR2 FQNEAQ. The CDR3 is 17 residues long. The CDR3 DNA reads TGTGCCAGCAGCACTAGTTACGCCCAACTCTCTGGAAACACCATATATTTT. As protein: CASSTSYAQLSGNTIYF.

This chain links TRBV21-1 with TRBJ2-3. TRBV21-1 is recorded as a pseudogene. This CDR3 comprises 13 residues. The CDR3 coding sequence is TGTGCCAGCAGTCCCTGGGGTCTGGATACGCAGTATTTT. This translates into CASSPWGLDTQYF.

V gene TRBV6-5 combines with J gene TRBJ2-5; tentative D call: TRBD2 (5 bases). Germline V gene sequence: CDR1 MNHEY, CDR2 SVGAGI. V lost 8 bases, J lost 5 bases, and 9 bases lay in between. The CDR3 runs to 11 residues. This CDR3 reads CASGSYETQYF. The CDR3 bases are TGTGCCAGCGGGAGTTACGAGACCCAGTACTTC.

The chain uses TRBV29-1 and TRBJ1-1; D is unclear. V shed 6 bases and J shed 3 bases, with 11 bases lying between them. CDR1 and CDR2 (germline): SQVTM, ANQGSEA. The CDR3 is made up of 12 amino acids. Here the CDR3 DNA reads TGCAGCGTCGAGGCGGTATACACTGAAGCTTTCTTT. This encodes CSVEAVYTEAFF.

This clone appeared once. The chain couples TRBV28 to TRBJ2-5; D is undetermined. This CDR3 comprises 14 residues. Between the trimmed V and J ends, which lost 4 bases and 2 bases, there was a span of 11 bases. Germline V CDR1 and CDR2: MDHEN, SYDVKM. The CDR3, as DNA: TGTGCCAGCAGTTACACGACGGTTCAAGAGACCCAGTACTTC. Its protein product is CASSYTTVQETQYF.

The DNA for the CDR3 is TGTGCCAGCAGCAAATACCGGGACAGGGCTTTAGCGAACACTGAAGCTTTCTTT. It yields the protein CASSKYRDRALANTEAFF. The chain uses TRBV21-1 and TRBJ1-1; TRBD1 is the table's D call, not checked against the DNA. TRBV21-1 is a pseudogene. This CDR3 spans 18 amino acids.

Only a few counts were recorded for this clone. The genes are TRBV7-9 and TRBJ2-1; 10 bases are a match to TRBD2. In germline, CDR1 is SEHNR, CDR2 FQNEAQ (reference sequence). V lost 6 bases to trimming and J lost 8 bases; unmatched junction nucleotides: 10. The CDR3 is 15 amino acids. The CDR3 loop is CASSSFSGGTYEQFF. CDR3 in DNA: TGTGCCAGCAGTTCTTTTAGCGGGGGGACCTATGAGCAGTTCTTC.

The chain employs TRBV23-1 and TRBJ2-5; tentatively, D is TRBD1 or TRBD2 (6 bases each). TRBV23-1 is recorded as an ORF, its role being uncertain. V dropped 10 bases and J dropped 4 bases, with 22 bases sitting between them. This CDR3 is built from 15 residues. The chain's CDR3 is CANTKLAEGGETQYF. CDR3 coding DNA: TGCGCCAACACGAAACTAGCAGAGGGGGGAGAGACCCAGTACTTC.